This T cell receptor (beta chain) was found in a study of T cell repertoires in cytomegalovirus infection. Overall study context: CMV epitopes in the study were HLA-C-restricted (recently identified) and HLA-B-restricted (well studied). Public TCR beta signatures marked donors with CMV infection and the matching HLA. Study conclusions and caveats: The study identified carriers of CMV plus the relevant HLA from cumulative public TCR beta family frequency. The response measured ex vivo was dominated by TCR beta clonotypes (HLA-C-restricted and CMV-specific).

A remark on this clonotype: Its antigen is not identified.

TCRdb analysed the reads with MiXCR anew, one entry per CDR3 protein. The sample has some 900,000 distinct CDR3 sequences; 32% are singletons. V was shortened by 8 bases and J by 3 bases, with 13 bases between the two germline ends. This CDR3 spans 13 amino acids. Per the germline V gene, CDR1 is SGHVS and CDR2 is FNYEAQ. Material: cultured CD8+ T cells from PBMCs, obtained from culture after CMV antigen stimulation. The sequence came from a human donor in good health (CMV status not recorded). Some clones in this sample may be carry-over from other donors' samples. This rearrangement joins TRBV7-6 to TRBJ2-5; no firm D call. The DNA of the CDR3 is TGTGCCAGCGGGCCCGGACGGGAAGAGACCCAGTACTTC. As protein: CASGPGREETQYF.